The rows below give T cell receptor beta chains drawn from one sample of a study of lymphopenia after photon versus proton radiotherapy. Method: immunoSEQ multiplex PCR; TCRdb's copy keeps in-frame clones and lacks some. The table has 65,000 to 85,000 clones, about 90% seen once. The specimen comprised peripheral blood, sampled from a patient treated with photon-based radiotherapy. Receptors were obtained from a woman in her 40s with cholangiocarcinoma. Each CDR3 is given with its conserved first and last residue. The D gene is left open where the match is weak.

j_call: TRBJ1-1; v_call: TRBV6-5; d_call: .; cdr3_aa: CASSSPGGYLEAFF; cdr3_nt: TGTGCCAGCAGTTCTCCCGGGGGTTATCTTGAAGCTTTCTTT
j_call: TRBJ2-7; v_call: TRBV30; d_call: .; cdr3_aa: CAWSVGLQLYEQYF; cdr3_nt: TGTGCCTGGAGTGTAGGTTTACAACTCTACGAGCAGTACTTC
j_call: TRBJ2-4; v_call: TRBV18; d_call: .; cdr3_aa: CASSPSGTGAKNIQYF; cdr3_nt: TGTGCCAGCTCACCCTCGGGCACAGGGGCCAAAAACATTCAGTACTTC
j_call: TRBJ1-1; v_call: TRBV7-9; d_call: .; cdr3_aa: CATSEAFF; cdr3_nt: TGTGCCACGTCGGAAGCTTTCTTT
j_call: TRBJ1-6; v_call: TRBV30; d_call: TRBD1; cdr3_aa: CAWSRTGQRNSPLHF; cdr3_nt: TGTGCCTGGAGTCGTACGGGACAGAGAAATTCACCCCTCCACTTT
j_call: TRBJ1-1; v_call: TRBV27; d_call: .; cdr3_aa: CASKLLGVDTEAFF; cdr3_nt: TGTGCCAGCAAGCTCCTCGGGGTAGACACTGAAGCTTTCTTT
j_call: TRBJ1-4; v_call: TRBV7-8; d_call: .; cdr3_aa: CASSLGMATNEKLFF; cdr3_nt: TGTGCCAGCAGCTTAGGGATGGCAACTAATGAAAAACTGTTTTTT
j_call: TRBJ1-1; v_call: TRBV14; d_call: .; cdr3_aa: CASSLGDNTEAFF; cdr3_nt: TGTGCCAGCAGCCTGGGGGATAACACTGAAGCTTTCTTT
j_call: TRBJ2-7; v_call: TRBV28; d_call: TRBD1; cdr3_aa: CASSTSGTGYEQYF; cdr3_nt: TGTGCCAGCAGTACCTCCGGGACAGGCTACGAGCAGTACTTC
j_call: TRBJ2-7; v_call: TRBV2; d_call: TRBD1; cdr3_aa: CAGGTGFYEQYF; cdr3_nt: TGTGCCGGCGGGACAGGGTTTTACGAGCAGTACTTC